What follows is one T cell receptor beta chain and its context. Its antigen is unidentified. The sample comes from a study of T cells after yellow fever vaccination. The V end was cut by 0 bases, the J end by 1 base, with 12 bases between. CDR3 length equals 16 residues. Germline loops: CDR1 MNHEY, CDR2 SVGAGI. General study points: A large majority of primary-vaccination clones showed up again after the booster (about 97% CD4, around 90% CD8).

TCRdb re-called the 5' RACE reads through MiXCR, storing one row per CDR3 protein. The sample has about 580,000 distinct CDR3 sequences, around a sixth seen once. The TCR sequence derives from a man aged 18-30 years who received the YFV17D yellow fever vaccine. The source was PBMCs, collected around 5 days after the first yellow fever vaccination. V gene TRBV6-5 combines with J gene TRBJ2-5; D might be TRBD2 (6 bases). The CDR3 loop is CASSYSPGGVQETQYF. CDR3 DNA sequence: TGTGCCAGCAGTTACTCGCCTGGAGGGGTCCAAGAGACCCAGTACTTC.